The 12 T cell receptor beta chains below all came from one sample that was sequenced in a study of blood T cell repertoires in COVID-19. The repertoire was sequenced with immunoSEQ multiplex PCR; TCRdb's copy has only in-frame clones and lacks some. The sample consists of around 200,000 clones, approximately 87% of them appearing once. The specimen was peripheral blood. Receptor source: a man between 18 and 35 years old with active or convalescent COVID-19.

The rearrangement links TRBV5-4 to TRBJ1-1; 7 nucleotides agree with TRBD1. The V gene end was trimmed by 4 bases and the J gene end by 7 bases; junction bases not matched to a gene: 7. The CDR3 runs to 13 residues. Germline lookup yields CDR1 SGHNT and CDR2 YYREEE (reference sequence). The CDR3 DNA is TGTGCCAGCAGCACGACAGGGTGGGATGAAGCTTTCTTT. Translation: CASSTTGWDEAFF.

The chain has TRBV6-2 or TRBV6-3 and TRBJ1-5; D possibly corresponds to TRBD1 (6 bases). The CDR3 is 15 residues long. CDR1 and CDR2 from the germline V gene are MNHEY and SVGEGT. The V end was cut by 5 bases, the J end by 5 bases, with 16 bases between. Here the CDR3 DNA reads TGTGCCAGCAGTCACCGGAACAGGGTGCATCAGCCCCAGCATTTT. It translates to CASSHRNRVHQPQHF.

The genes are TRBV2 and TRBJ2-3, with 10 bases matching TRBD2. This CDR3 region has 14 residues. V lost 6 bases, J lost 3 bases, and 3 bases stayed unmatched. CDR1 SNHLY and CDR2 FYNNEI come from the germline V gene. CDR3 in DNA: TGTGCCAGCAGATCGACTAGCGGGACAGATACGCAGTATTTT. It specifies CASRSTSGTDTQYF.

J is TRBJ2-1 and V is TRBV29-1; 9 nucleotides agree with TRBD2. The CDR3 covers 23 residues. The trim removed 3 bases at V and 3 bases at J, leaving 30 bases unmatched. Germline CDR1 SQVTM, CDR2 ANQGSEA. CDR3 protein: CSVEGGVASGNQVSGSFYNEQFF. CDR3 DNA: TGCAGCGTTGAGGGCGGTGTGGCTAGCGGGAATCAAGTAAGCGGTTCTTTCTACAATGAGCAGTTCTTC.

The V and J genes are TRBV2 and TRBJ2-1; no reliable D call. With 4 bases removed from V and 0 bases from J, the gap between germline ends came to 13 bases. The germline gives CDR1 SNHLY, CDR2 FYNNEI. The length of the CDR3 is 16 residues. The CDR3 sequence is CASSGPLVSSYNEQFF. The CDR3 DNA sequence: TGTGCCAGCAGTGGCCCCCTAGTAAGCTCCTACAATGAGCAGTTCTTC.

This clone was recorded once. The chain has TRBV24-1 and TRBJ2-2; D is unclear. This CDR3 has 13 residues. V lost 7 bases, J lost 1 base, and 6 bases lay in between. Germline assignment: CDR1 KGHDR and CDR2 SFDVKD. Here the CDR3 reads CATSPRNTGELFF. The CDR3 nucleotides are TGTGCCACCAGCCCCAGGAACACCGGGGAGCTGTTTTTT.

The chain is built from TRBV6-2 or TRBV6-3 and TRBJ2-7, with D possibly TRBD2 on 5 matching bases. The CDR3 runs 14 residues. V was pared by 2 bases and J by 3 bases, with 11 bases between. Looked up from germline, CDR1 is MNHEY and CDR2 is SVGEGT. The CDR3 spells CASSYDPAGYEQYV. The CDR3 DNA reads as TGTGCCAGCAGTTACGACCCGGCGGGCTACGAGCAGTACGTC.

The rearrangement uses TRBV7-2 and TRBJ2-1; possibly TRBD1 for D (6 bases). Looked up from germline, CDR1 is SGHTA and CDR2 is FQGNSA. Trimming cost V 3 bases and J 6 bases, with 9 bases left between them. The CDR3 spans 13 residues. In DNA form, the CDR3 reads TGTGCCAGCAGCTTCCTACAGGGCAATGAGCAGTTCTTC. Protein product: CASSFLQGNEQFF.

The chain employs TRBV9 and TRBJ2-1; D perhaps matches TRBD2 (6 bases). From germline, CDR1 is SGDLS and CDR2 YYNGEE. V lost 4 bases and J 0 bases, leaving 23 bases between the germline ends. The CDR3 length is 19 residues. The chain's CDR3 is CASSNRDFQLGYSYNEQFF. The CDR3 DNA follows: TGTGCCAGCAGCAACCGGGACTTCCAATTAGGATACTCCTACAATGAGCAGTTCTTC.

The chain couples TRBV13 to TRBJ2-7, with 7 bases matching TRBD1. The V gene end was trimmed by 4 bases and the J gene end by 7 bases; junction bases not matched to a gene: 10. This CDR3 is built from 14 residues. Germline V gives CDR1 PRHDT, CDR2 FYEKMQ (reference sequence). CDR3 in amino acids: CASSSKGAPWEQYF. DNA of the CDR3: TGTGCCAGCAGCTCTAAGGGGGCGCCTTGGGAGCAGTACTTC.

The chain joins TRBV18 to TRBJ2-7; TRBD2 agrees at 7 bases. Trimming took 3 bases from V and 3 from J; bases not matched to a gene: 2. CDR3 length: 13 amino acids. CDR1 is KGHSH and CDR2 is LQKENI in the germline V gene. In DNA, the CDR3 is TGTGCCAGCTCACCGGGGGAGGGCTACGAGCAGTACGTC. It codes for CASSPGEGYEQYV.

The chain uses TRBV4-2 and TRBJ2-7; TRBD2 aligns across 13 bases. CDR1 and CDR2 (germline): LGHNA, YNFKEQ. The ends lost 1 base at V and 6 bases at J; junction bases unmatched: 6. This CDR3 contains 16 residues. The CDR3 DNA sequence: TGTGCCAGCAGCCAAGGCGGACTAGCGGGAGTACTCGAGCAGTACTTC. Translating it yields CASSQGGLAGVLEQYF.